One and the same sample provided the 25 T cell receptor beta chains below, sequenced in a study of blood T cells in healthy people across ages (dated by TCRdb to about 2015). Libraries came from 5' RACE. The listed sequencing device is Illumina HiSeq 2500. A second PCR of about 6 to 12 cycles was run with a J-beta primer mix and a sample-barcoded 5' primer. In TCRdb, the public reads were trimmed at Q25 with fastp and aligned with MiXCR, with productive beta chains retained. Each CDR3 protein gets just one entry, which takes the most common genes and DNA from the rows behind it. This sample lists roughly 2 million distinct CDR3 sequences; 40% to 55% were detected once. The ten largest account for approximately 2.1% of the sample. Specimen: blood. The receptors derive from a woman aged 35 to 49 in good health.

The chain recombines TRBV5-1 with TRBJ2-5, with 12 bases identical to TRBD1. The ends lost 3 bases at V and 4 bases at J; junction bases unmatched: 7. This CDR3 is built from 16 residues. Germline CDR1 is SGHRS and CDR2 is YFSETQ. The CDR3 DNA reads as TGCGCCAGCAGCTGGGACAGGGGGCGGTTTGCAGAGACCCAGTACTTC. Protein: CASSWDRGRFAETQYF. The whole variable domain, remainder taken from reference TRBV5-1 and TRBJ2-5, is KAGVTQTPRYLIKTRGQQVTLSCSPISGHRSVSWYQQTPGQGLQFLFEYFSETQRNKGNFPGRFSGRQFSNSRSEMNVSTLELGDSALYLCASSWDRGRFAETQYFGPGTRLLVL.

This clonotype turned up a few times. The chain uses TRBV27 and TRBJ2-3; no firm D call. This CDR3 contains 15 residues. From germline, CDR1 is MNHEY and CDR2 SMNVEV (reference sequence). V lost 3 bases to trimming and J lost 1 base, with 11 bases between them. Written as DNA, the CDR3 is TGTGCCAGCAGTTTTACGTTCACCCGCACAGATACGCAGTATTTT. The encoded protein is CASSFTFTRTDTQYF.

This clonotype was seen a few times. The chain uses TRBV7-9 and TRBJ2-1; weak D call: TRBD2 (7 bases). The germline V gene encodes CDR1 SEHNR and CDR2 FQNEAQ (reference sequence). V lost 5 bases to trimming and J lost 3 bases, with 17 bases between them. The CDR3 totals 16 residues. The CDR3, as DNA: TGTGCCAGCAGCCGCCTTCGGGGGGCCTTCTACAATGAGCAGTTCTTC. Translation gives CASSRLRGAFYNEQFF.

About this clonotype: One end of the junction fails to match germline, which may point to a read error. This chain uses TRBV28 with TRBJ2-7; the D gene could be TRBD1 or TRBD2 (5 bases each). This CDR3 has 14 amino acids. The V gene's germline CDR1 is MDHEN and CDR2 SYDVKM. CDR3 coding DNA: TGTGCTAGCAGTTTCCCGGGACGTGGCTACGAGCAGTACTTC. Its translation is CASSFPGRGYEQYF.

In its sample, this clonotype was seen a few times. The rearrangement joins TRBV10-3 to TRBJ1-2; TRBD1 matches 7 bases. V dropped 0 bases and J dropped 0; count of bases not matched to a gene: 7. The CDR3 sequence is 17 residues long. In germline, CDR1 is ENHRY, CDR2 SYGVKD. The CDR3 nucleotides are TGTGCCATCAGTGAGTCTCCCCGGGGACAGCCTAACTATGGCTACACCTTC. This encodes CAISESPRGQPNYGYTF.

V usage is TRBV18 and J usage is TRBJ2-7; D is perhaps TRBD1 (5 bases). Germline CDR1 is KGHSH and CDR2 is LQKENI. V lost 3 bases, J lost 4 bases, and 10 bases lay in between. The CDR3 is made up of 13 amino acids. The CDR3 is CASSPEKGYEQYF. The CDR3 DNA is TGTGCCAGCTCACCTGAAAAGGGGTACGAGCAGTACTTC.

The J gene is TRBJ2-3, the V gene TRBV5-1, with TRBD2 matching 7 bases. CDR3 length equals 16 residues. Germline CDR1 is SGHRS and CDR2 is YFSETQ. The ends lost 4 bases at V and 0 bases at J; junction bases unmatched: 8. The CDR3 DNA sequence: TGCGCCAGCAGCCGGGGTCGGGGGGATAGCACAGATACGCAGTATTTT. This translates into CASSRGRGDSTDTQYF.

The chain recombines TRBV6-4 with TRBJ1-2; possibly TRBD1 for D (6 bases). V lost 6 bases to trimming and J lost 3 bases, with 20 bases between them. Germline CDR1 is MRHNA and CDR2 is SNTAGT. The CDR3 sequence is 16 residues long. The CDR3 sequence: CASRPDGGRTHYGYTF. The CDR3 DNA reads as TGTGCCAGCAGACCTGATGGGGGGCGGACCCACTATGGCTACACCTTC.

The V gene is TRBV5-1, the J gene TRBJ2-6; TRBD1 matches 7 bases. Trimming at V came to 4 bases and at J to 0 bases, leaving 10 bases not matched to a gene. The CDR3 has 18 residues. Germline-derived CDR1 and CDR2 are SGHRS and YFSETQ. CDR3 sequence: CASSEPSGQNSGANVLTF. CDR3 bases: TGCGCCAGCAGCGAACCGTCGGGACAGAACTCTGGGGCCAACGTCCTGACTTTC.

The J gene is TRBJ2-7, the V gene TRBV7-2; TRBD2 might be the D (6 bases). Trimming took off 5 bases at V and 3 bases at J, with 17 bases between the two ends. The CDR3 sequence is 15 residues long. From germline, CDR1 is SGHTA and CDR2 FQGNSA. CDR3 residues: CASSPTRDGFYEQYF. As DNA, the CDR3 is TGTGCCAGCAGCCCGACGCGGGATGGATTCTACGAGCAGTACTTC. Looking up the rest from reference TRBV7-2 and TRBJ2-7 gives the full variable domain: GAGVSQSPSNKVTEKGKDVELRCDPISGHTALYWYRQSLGQGLEFLIYFQGNSAPDKSGLPSDRFSAERTGGSVSTLTIQRTQQEDSAVYLCASSPTRDGFYEQYFGPGTRLTVT.

This chain joins TRBV7-8 and TRBJ1-1, with 8 bases fitting TRBD1. Germline V gives CDR1 SGHVS, CDR2 FQNEAQ. The CDR3 is made up of 16 amino acids. V lost 5 bases to trimming and J lost 5 bases; unmatched junction nucleotides: 13. The chain's CDR3 is CASSGDRGELGTEAFF. The CDR3 DNA sequence: TGTGCCAGCAGCGGAGACAGGGGAGAGCTGGGGACTGAAGCTTTCTTT. Looking up the rest from reference TRBV7-8 and TRBJ1-1 gives the full variable domain: GAGVSQSPRYKVAKRGQDVALRCDPISGHVSLFWYQQALGQGPEFLTYFQNEAQLDKSGLPSDRFFAERPEGSVSTLKIQRTQQEDSAVYLCASSGDRGELGTEAFFGQGTRLTVV.

The rearrangement uses TRBV7-8 and TRBJ2-5, with 8 bases identical to TRBD2. The CDR3 has 15 amino acids. J lost 2 bases, V lost 5 bases, and 7 bases had no gene match. Germline CDR1 and CDR2: SGHVS and FQNEAQ. The CDR3, as DNA: TGTGCCAGCAGCCCAGGAGCGGGGGTTCAAGAGACCCAGTACTTC. Protein: CASSPGAGVQETQYF.

The chain carries TRBV12-3 or TRBV12-4 and TRBJ2-2; D ambiguous. V was pared by 6 bases and J by 1 base, with 12 bases between. This CDR3 comprises 15 residues. The CDR3, as DNA: TGTGCCAGCAGACCTGGGCTAAGGAACACCGGGGAGCTGTTTTTT. Amino acid sequence: CASRPGLRNTGELFF.

This clonotype appeared a few times. The V and J genes are TRBV28 and TRBJ2-5, with TRBD2 identical over 9 bases. Germline values: CDR1 MDHEN, CDR2 SYDVKM. CDR3 length equals 15 residues. The J segment lost 1 base and the V segment lost 6 bases, leaving 6 bases of the junction unmatched. This CDR3 reads CASSFGGGAQETQYF. CDR3 DNA sequence: TGTGCCAGCAGCTTTGGCGGGGGGGCCCAAGAGACCCAGTACTTC.

In DNA, the CDR3 is TGCAGTGCTAGCAGGGCTAGCGCCGCCTACGAGCAGTACTTC. Amino acid sequence: CSASRASAAYEQYF. The chain recombines TRBV20-1 with TRBJ2-7; a weak D match, TRBD2 (6 bases). Trimming took off 3 bases at V and 2 bases at J, with 14 bases between the two ends. Germline lookup yields CDR1 DFQATT and CDR2 SNEGSKA (reference sequence). This CDR3 is 14 amino acids long.

The table lists this clonotype with many counts. This rearrangement joins TRBV6-6 to TRBJ2-5, with D unclear. CDR3 length: 12 residues. Per germline, CDR1 MNHNY and CDR2 SVGAGI (reference sequence). V lost 2 bases to trimming and J lost 1 base, with 2 bases between them. The CDR3 DNA is TGTGCCAGCAGTTACCGCCAAGAGACCCAGTACTTC. Its translation is CASSYRQETQYF.

This clonotype was counted between two and nine times. The V gene is TRBV20-1, the J gene TRBJ2-3; a weak D match, TRBD2 (6 bases). The V end lost 7 bases, the J end lost 2 bases, and 19 bases lay between the germline ends. Germline V gene lookup returns CDR1 DFQATT and CDR2 SNEGSKA (reference sequence). CDR3 length: 15 residues. The CDR3: CSVHIRDFSTDTQYF. Written as DNA, the CDR3 is TGCAGTGTTCACATCCGGGACTTCTCCACAGATACGCAGTATTTT.

The chain is built from TRBV19 and TRBJ2-4, with 7 bases matching TRBD2. The CDR3 contains 16 residues. In germline, CDR1 is LNHDA, CDR2 SQIVND (reference sequence). The V and J ends lost 6 bases and 0 bases, in that order; junction bases with no gene match: 8. In nucleotides, the CDR3 is TGTGCCAGTAGGATAAGAAGGGAGGGAGCCAAAAACATTCAGTACTTC. Amino acid sequence: CASRIRREGAKNIQYF.

The chain is built from TRBV12-3 or TRBV12-4 and TRBJ2-7; D is possibly TRBD1 or TRBD2 (6 bases each). Trimming removed 7 bases from V and 3 bases from J, with 16 bases in between. The length of the CDR3 is 14 residues. CDR3 DNA: TGTGCCAGCACCCAACAGGAGGGGGGCTACGAGCAGTACTTC. Its translation is CASTQQEGGYEQYF.

This CDR3 is CSASWSSGNTIYF. As DNA, the CDR3 is TGCAGTGCTAGTTGGAGCTCTGGAAACACCATATATTTT. The chain recombines TRBV20-1 with TRBJ1-3; D remains ambiguous. The germline gives CDR1 DFQATT, CDR2 SNEGSKA (reference sequence). V lost 3 bases, J lost 0 bases, and 6 bases lay in between. The CDR3 covers 13 residues.

This chain uses TRBV6-2 or TRBV6-3 with TRBJ1-2, with a possible D match to TRBD1 (6 bases). V was shortened by 5 bases and J by 1 base, with 23 bases between the two germline ends. The length of the CDR3 is 18 residues. CDR1 is MNHEY and CDR2 is SVGEGT in the germline V gene. CDR3 amino acids: CASSHNQRQASINYGYTF. The CDR3 nucleotides read TGTGCCAGCAGTCACAACCAACGACAGGCATCAATTAACTATGGCTACACCTTC.

This clonotype was seen more than once but under ten times. J is TRBJ1-6 and V is TRBV20-1; possible D gene TRBD1, 5 bases. Germline V lookup: CDR1 DFQATT, CDR2 SNEGSKA (reference sequence). This CDR3 comprises 15 residues. V was clipped by 2 bases and J by 8 bases, with 16 bases between them. CDR3 coding DNA: TGCAGTGCTAGAAAGTGGCAGGGTAGGGATTCACCCCTCCACTTT. Amino acid sequence: CSARKWQGRDSPLHF.

The V gene is TRBV7-9, the J gene TRBJ1-2, with a weak D call TRBD1 (5 bases). This CDR3 is built from 14 residues. The V gene lost 5 bases and the J gene lost 8 bases, with 18 bases spanning the gap. CDR1 and CDR2 (germline): SEHNR, FQNEAQ (reference sequence). CDR3 in DNA: TGTGCCAGCAGCCCCAGGGAATGGGTTGACGGCTACACCTTC. Translating it yields CASSPREWVDGYTF.

Details on this clonotype: An end of the junction does not agree with germline; a read error may underlie this. The rearrangement joins TRBV7-6 to TRBJ2-1; TRBD2 matches 7 bases. Looked up from germline, CDR1 is SGHVS and CDR2 is FNYEAQ. This CDR3 region has 15 residues. Here the CDR3 DNA reads TGTGCCAGCAGCTTAGCGGGGGGGTCCTACAATGAGCAGCTCTTC. Protein sequence: CASSLAGGSYNEQLF.

The CDR3 sequence: CASSQEGGLLYEQYF. CDR3 coding DNA: TGCGCCAGCAGCCAAGAGGGGGGACTTCTCTACGAGCAGTACTTC. This sequence joins TRBV4-3 and TRBJ2-7; D is possibly TRBD2 (6 bases). Germline CDR1 reads LGHNA; CDR2 reads YSLEER. Trimming cost V 0 bases and J 3 bases, with 12 bases left between them. The CDR3 sequence is 15 residues long.